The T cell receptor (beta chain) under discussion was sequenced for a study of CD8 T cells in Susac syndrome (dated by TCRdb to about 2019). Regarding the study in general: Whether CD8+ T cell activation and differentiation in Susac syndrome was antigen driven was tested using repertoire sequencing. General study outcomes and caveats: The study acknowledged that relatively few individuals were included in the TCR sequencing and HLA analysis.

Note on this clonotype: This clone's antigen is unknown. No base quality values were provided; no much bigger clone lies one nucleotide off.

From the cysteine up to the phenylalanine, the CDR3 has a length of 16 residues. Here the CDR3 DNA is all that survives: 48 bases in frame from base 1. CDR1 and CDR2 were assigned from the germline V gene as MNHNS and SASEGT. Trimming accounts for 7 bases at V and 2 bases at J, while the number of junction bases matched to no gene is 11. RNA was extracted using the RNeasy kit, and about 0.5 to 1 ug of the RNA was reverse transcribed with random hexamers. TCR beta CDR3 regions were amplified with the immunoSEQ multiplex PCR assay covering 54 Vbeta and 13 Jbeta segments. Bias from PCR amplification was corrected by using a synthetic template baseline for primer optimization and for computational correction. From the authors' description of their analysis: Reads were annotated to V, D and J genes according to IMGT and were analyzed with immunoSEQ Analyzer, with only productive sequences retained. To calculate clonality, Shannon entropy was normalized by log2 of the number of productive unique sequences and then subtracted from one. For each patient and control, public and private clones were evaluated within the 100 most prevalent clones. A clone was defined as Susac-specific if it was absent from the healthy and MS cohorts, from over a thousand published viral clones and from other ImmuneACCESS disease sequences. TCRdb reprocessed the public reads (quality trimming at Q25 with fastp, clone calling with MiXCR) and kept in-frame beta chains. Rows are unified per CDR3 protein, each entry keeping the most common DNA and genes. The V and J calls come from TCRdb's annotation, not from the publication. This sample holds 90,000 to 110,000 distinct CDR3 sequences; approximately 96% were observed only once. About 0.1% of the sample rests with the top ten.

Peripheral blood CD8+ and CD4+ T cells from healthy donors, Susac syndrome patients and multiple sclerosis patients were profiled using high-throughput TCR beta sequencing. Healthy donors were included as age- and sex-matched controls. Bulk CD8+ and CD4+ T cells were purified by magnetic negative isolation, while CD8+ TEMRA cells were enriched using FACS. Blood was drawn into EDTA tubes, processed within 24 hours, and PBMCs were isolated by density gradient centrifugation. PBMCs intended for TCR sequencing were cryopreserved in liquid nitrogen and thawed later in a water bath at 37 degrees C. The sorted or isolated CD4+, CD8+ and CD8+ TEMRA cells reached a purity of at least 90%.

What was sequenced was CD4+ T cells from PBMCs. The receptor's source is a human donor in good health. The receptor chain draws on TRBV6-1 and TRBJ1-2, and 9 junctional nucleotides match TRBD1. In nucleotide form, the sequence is TGTGCCAGCAATAGCCGGACAGGGGCCTTGAACTATGGCTACACCTTC. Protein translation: CASNSRTGALNYGYTF.